These T cell receptor beta chains were read from a single sample in a study of T cells expressing NK-cell markers. From the 5' RACE reads, TCRdb lists one entry per CDR3 protein and no DNA. This sample's table reports about 160,000 distinct CDR3 sequences. Sequencing used blood T cells: a sorted CD56 or NKG2C T cell subset, CD4+ or CD8+ T cells, or bulk PBMC T cells (not recorded which). The receptors here all came from a woman between 18 and 70 years old in good health. CDR3s include the opening cysteine and the closing phenylalanine or tryptophan. The order of the fields is V gene, J gene, CDR3 protein.

TRBV5-1,TRBJ1-3,CASSRDRGVRNTIYF
TRBV12-3/TRBV12-4,TRBJ1-1,CASSLTFGGTEAFF
TRBV7-2,TRBJ2-7,CASSRGTGEYEQYF
TRBV6-1,TRBJ1-2,CASSEGHAVGYGYTF
TRBV20-1,TRBJ2-1,CSASPSILPPHEQFF
TRBV4-1,TRBJ2-5,CASSQPGQEKQETQYF
TRBV2,TRBJ2-5,CASSDGTVQETQYF
TRBV29-1,TRBJ2-1,CSVDGLAGSLDEQFF
TRBV14,TRBJ2-7,CASSQGYSYEQYF
TRBV15,TRBJ2-3,CATSRDELDTQYF
TRBV4-1,TRBJ2-5,CASSPTGVETQYF
TRBV6-2/TRBV6-3,TRBJ2-5,CASSYRGQGGETQYF
TRBV5-1,TRBJ1-2,CASSLAGHFYGYTF
TRBV12-3/TRBV12-4,TRBJ2-5,CASSSYRGPSETQYF
TRBV2,TRBJ1-5,CASSELGYSNQPQHF